Listed below are T cell receptor beta chains from one sample, sequenced in a study of OX40 agonist ivuxolimab in advanced cancers. TCRdb keeps only in-frame clones here, not all; method: immunoSEQ multiplex PCR. The sample carries approximately 44,000 clones, 70% to 85% recorded once. The specimen comprised CD4+ or CD8+ T cells sorted from blood, sampled in a trial of the OX40 agonist ivuxolimab. These receptor sequences come from an adult with an advanced solid tumor such as melanoma, head and neck, liver or kidney cancer. CDR3s include the opening cysteine and the closing phenylalanine or tryptophan. The order of the fields is V gene, clone size, CDR3 length, D gene, J gene, CDR3 DNA, CDR3 protein. D genes are given only for firm matches. For some rows the clone size is stated as once, few or many, or as a class when expanded; others skip it.

TRBV14,-,14,-,TRBJ1-1,TGTGCCAGCAGACGAGCCGGGATGAACACTGAAGCTTTCTTT,CASRRAGMNTEAFF
TRBV7-9,-,16,-,TRBJ2-1,TGTGCCAGCAGCAAACTACAGGGCCGCCTCTACAATGAGCAGTTCTTC,CASSKLQGRLYNEQFF
TRBV5-4,-,13,TRBD1,TRBJ2-1,TGTGCCAGCAGCTTGGACAGGGGATATGAGCAGTTCTTC,CASSLDRGYEQFF
TRBV15,-,17,-,TRBJ2-1,TGTGCCACCAGCAGAGCTTTAGGACGGGGCCCCTACAATGAGCAGTTCTTC,CATSRALGRGPYNEQFF
TRBV5-8,-,15,-,TRBJ2-7,TGTGCCAGCAGCCTCTCGAGGGATCCTCGGGGCGAGCAGTACTTC,CASSLSRDPRGEQYF
TRBV7-2,-,18,TRBD2,TRBJ2-3,TGTGCCAGCAGCTTCTCCGTCTCAGGACTAGCGGGGGCAGATACGCAGTATTTT,CASSFSVSGLAGADTQYF
TRBV5-1,-,14,TRBD1,TRBJ2-7,TGCGCCAGCAGCTTGGCGACAGGGAGATACGAGCAGTACTTC,CASSLATGRYEQYF
TRBV10-3,-,14,TRBD1,TRBJ2-1,TGTGCCATCAACCGACAGGGTTCCTACAATGAGCAGTTCTTC,CAINRQGSYNEQFF
TRBV7-7,few,16,-,TRBJ2-3,TGTGCCAGCAGCTCAGGAGCGGGTCTTAGCACAGATACGCAGTATTTT,CASSSGAGLSTDTQYF
TRBV5-1,-,12,-,TRBJ2-1,TGCGCCAGCAGCCCCCAGGGCGATGAGCAGTTCTTC,CASSPQGDEQFF
TRBV7-2,-,15,TRBD2,TRBJ2-7,TGTGCCAGCAGCTTGTTAGCGGGAGGTGGCTACGAGCAGTACTTC,CASSLLAGGGYEQYF
TRBV4-1,-,17,-,TRBJ2-2,TGCGCCAGCAGCCAAGAAGGTCGAGGACCGAACACCGGGGAGCTGTTTTTT,CASSQEGRGPNTGELFF
TRBV7-6,-,15,TRBD2,TRBJ2-1,TGTGCCAGCAGCCCGACTAGCGGTGCTTACAATGAGCAGTTCTTC,CASSPTSGAYNEQFF
TRBV9,-,15,TRBD1,TRBJ2-5,TGTGCCAGCAGCACCCAGGACAGGGGTAAAGAGACCCAGTACTTC,CASSTQDRGKETQYF
TRBV15,-,14,-,TRBJ1-2,TGTGCCACCAGCAGAGACCGGGCCGGCTATGGCTACACCTTC,CATSRDRAGYGYTF
TRBV19,-,12,-,TRBJ1-2,TGTGCCAGTAGTATGTACAGGGATGGCTACACCTTC,CASSMYRDGYTF
TRBV30,-,13,-,TRBJ1-5,TGTGCCTGGAGTCCGACACCAAATCAGCCCCAGCATTTT,CAWSPTPNQPQHF
TRBV6-1,-,12,-,TRBJ2-7,TGTGCCAGCAGTAAAAACTGGGGCGAGCAGTACTTC,CASSKNWGEQYF